Sequencing of this T cell receptor (beta chain) was carried out in a study of blood T cell repertoires in COVID-19. As for the study in general: Collection of acute and convalescent COVID-19 samples took place in the United States, Italy and Spain. T cells, B-cell-depleted T cells, or PBMCs provided the cDNA or gDNA that served as material.

Authors' processing steps: Amplified reference gene primers provided the basis for estimating nucleated cell counts. The data were produced by immunoSEQ multiplex PCR, yet TCRdb's version contains in-frame clones alone and is incomplete. The V and J calls and clone size were taken over from that table, and D and trimming were inferred from the DNA. The sample carries 250,000 or so clones, about nine tenths recorded once. V lost 8 bases to trimming and J lost 12 bases, with 14 bases between them. CDR1 MNHEY and CDR2 SVGAGI come from the germline V gene. The CDR3 is made up of 11 amino acids. The specimen was peripheral blood. The J gene is TRBJ2-1, the V gene TRBV6-5; no reliable D call. The sequence was collected from a middle-aged woman who had recovered from COVID-19. The CDR3 is CASVSPVGQFF. The CDR3 DNA is TGTGCCAGCGTCTCTCCTGTCGGGCAGTTCTTC.